The entry below gives a single TCR beta chain sequence along with its context. The data are from a study of blood T cell repertoires in COVID-19. At the level of the study: Some COVID-19 samples were acute and others convalescent; all came from the United States, Italy and Spain. The analysed material was cDNA or gDNA that came from T cells, B-cell-depleted T cells, or PBMCs.

CDR3 size: 12 residues. V gave up 6 bases and J gave up 1 base, with 4 bases separating them. CDR1 and CDR2 (germline): SGHDN, FVKESK. The data were produced by immunoSEQ multiplex PCR, yet TCRdb's version contains in-frame clones alone and is incomplete. The table includes about 36,000 clones, 80% to 90% detected once. Source material: peripheral blood. The clonotype originates from a human donor in a cohort sampled during active or convalescent COVID-19. The donor label of this sample is uncertain. The chain is built from TRBV14 and TRBJ1-3; D unresolved. The CDR3 DNA is TGTGCCAGCAGTCAGTCTGGAAACACCATATATTTT. It yields the protein CASSQSGNTIYF.